The T cell receptor beta chain described here comes from a study of T cells in Graves' hyperthyroidism and ophthalmopathy. RNA transcripts gave rise to amplified TCR beta CDR3 regions. With the HTBI primer set, the TCR CDR3 went through a first round of RT-PCR. TCRdb called the multiplex PCR reads again in MiXCR, with one record for every CDR3 protein. The sample includes around 620,000 distinct CDR3 sequences, around 45% of them seen just once. Researchers barred patients who had uncontrolled infection, other autoimmune disease, pregnancy or lactation. The diagnoses drew upon clinical symptoms, serum thyroxine and TRAb, thyroid ultrasound and orbital computed tomography. Regarding this clonotype: What it binds is unknown.

Findings of the study overall: Expanded thyroid clonotypes (above 0.001) were mostly also found in blood. Ophthalmopathy was separated from stable hyperthyroidism by a 13 V-J model.

The CDR3 is made up of 15 amino acids. Germline CDR1 and CDR2: DFQATT and SNEGSKA (reference sequence). V was clipped by 6 bases and J by 10 bases; unmatched bases: 13. The TCR originated in an adult woman with Graves' disease, either hyperthyroidism or ophthalmopathy (not recorded which). Sequenced material: peripheral blood or thyroid tissue (not recorded which). The J gene is TRBJ1-4, the V gene TRBV20-1, with 11 bases that match TRBD1. In DNA, the CDR3 is TGCAGTGCCCGCGACGGACAGGGGGCTGGTGGAAAACTGTTTTTT. Protein: CSARDGQGAGGKLFF.